The next 10 T cell receptor beta chains were all read from a single sample in a study of blood T cell repertoires in COVID-19. The method was immunoSEQ multiplex PCR; TCRdb's version includes in-frame clones alone and lacks a portion of them. Among 290,000 or so clones listed, roughly 90% were seen once. Material: peripheral blood. Every receptor here comes from a young man with active or convalescent COVID-19.

This chain joins TRBV5-4 and TRBJ2-7, with TRBD1 matching 10 bases. V shed 4 bases, J shed 4 bases, and the junction held 5 bases outside the gene matches. Germline V gives CDR1 SGHNT, CDR2 YYREEE (reference sequence). The CDR3 extends over 14 amino acids. The CDR3: CASSVGQGLYEQYF. CDR3 nucleotide sequence: TGTGCCAGCAGCGTGGGACAGGGGTTATACGAGCAGTACTTC.

The chain employs TRBV27 and TRBJ2-5; a possible D gene is TRBD2 (6 bases). Germline CDR1 MNHEY, CDR2 SMNVEV (reference sequence). There are 15 residues in the CDR3. V was clipped by 4 bases and J by 2 bases, with 14 bases between them. The CDR3 DNA follows: TGTGCCAGCAGTTCCCCATCACTAGCACAAGAGACCCAGTACTTC. Amino acid sequence: CASSSPSLAQETQYF.

The V gene is TRBV7-2, the J gene TRBJ2-5; TRBD1 agrees at 9 bases. V shed 2 bases and J 6 bases; nucleotides not matched to a gene: 4. The CDR3 totals 14 residues. Looked up from germline, CDR1 is SGHTA and CDR2 is FQGNSA. DNA for the CDR3: TGTGCCAGCAGCTTAAGGGACAGGGAACAGACCCAGTACTTC. Translation: CASSLRDREQTQYF.

This chain links TRBV9 with TRBJ2-7, with D possibly TRBD1 on 5 matching bases. CDR1 SGDLS and CDR2 YYNGEE come from the germline V gene. The V end lost 0 bases, the J end lost 5 bases, and 21 bases lay between the germline ends. There are 17 residues in the CDR3. CDR3 region: CASSVDGRLGLTDEQYF. In DNA, the CDR3 is TGTGCCAGCAGCGTAGATGGTAGGCTGGGGCTGACGGACGAGCAGTACTTC.

This clone appeared once. This chain links TRBV19 with TRBJ2-7; perhaps TRBD1 as D (5 bases). Germline loops: CDR1 LNHDA, CDR2 SQIVND (reference sequence). Trimming pared 3 bases from V and 0 bases from J, leaving 9 bases between. The CDR3 is made up of 14 amino acids. In nucleotides, the CDR3 is TGTGCCAGTAGTATGACAGCGAACTCCTACGAGCAGTACTTC. Amino acid sequence: CASSMTANSYEQYF.

The chain carries TRBV6-5 and TRBJ2-1; 11 nucleotides agree with TRBD2. The V and J ends lost 3 bases and 10 bases, in that order; junction bases with no gene match: 8. The CDR3 spans 15 residues. Germline V CDR1 and CDR2: MNHEY, SVGAGI. CDR3 bases: TGTGCCAGCAGTTATAGCGGGGGGGCTTTAGGGGAGCAGTTCTTC. It is translated as CASSYSGGALGEQFF.

The rearrangement uses TRBV7-2 and TRBJ1-2; 10 bases are a match to TRBD1. Per the germline V gene, CDR1 is SGHTA and CDR2 is FQGNSA. CDR3 length equals 13 residues. J lost 5 bases, V lost 4 bases, and 1 base had no gene match. CDR3 DNA: TGTGCCAGCAGCTGGGGACAGGGGTATGGCTACACCTTC. Translation: CASSWGQGYGYTF. Looking up the rest from reference TRBV7-2 and TRBJ1-2 gives the full variable domain: GAGVSQSPSNKVTEKGKDVELRCDPISGHTALYWYRQSLGQGLEFLIYFQGNSAPDKSGLPSDRFSAERTGGSVSTLTIQRTQQEDSAVYLCASSWGQGYGYTFGSGTRLTVV.

The chain employs TRBV11-2 and TRBJ2-1; 15 bases line up with TRBD2. The ends lost 5 bases at V and 7 bases at J; junction bases unmatched: 9. This CDR3 comprises 17 residues. CDR1 is SGHAT, CDR2 FQNNGV, per germline. CDR3 sequence reads: CASSPGLAGGVFNEQFF. DNA for the CDR3: TGTGCCAGCAGCCCGGGACTAGCGGGGGGCGTTTTTAATGAGCAGTTCTTC.

The V gene is TRBV7-9, the J gene TRBJ1-1, with D hard to call. Trimming shortened V by 1 base and J by 1 base, and 7 bases separated the two germline ends. This CDR3 is built from 14 residues. CDR1 SEHNR and CDR2 FQNEAQ come from the germline V gene (reference sequence). The CDR3 DNA follows: TGTGCCAGCAGCTTAGGTTCCTCGAACACTGAAGCTTTCTTT. Amino acids: CASSLGSSNTEAFF.

Of note for this clone: The junction departs from germline at one end; a sequencing error may be responsible. The rearrangement uses TRBV27 and TRBJ2-1; the match to TRBD2 covers 7 bases. CDR1 is MNHEY and CDR2 is SMNVEV in the germline V gene (reference sequence). The CDR3 extends over 16 amino acids. The DNA for the CDR3 is TGTGCCAGCAGTTTAGGTGGGAGGGTCGGGAACGGTGAGCGGTTCTTC. It specifies CASSLGGRVGNGERFF.